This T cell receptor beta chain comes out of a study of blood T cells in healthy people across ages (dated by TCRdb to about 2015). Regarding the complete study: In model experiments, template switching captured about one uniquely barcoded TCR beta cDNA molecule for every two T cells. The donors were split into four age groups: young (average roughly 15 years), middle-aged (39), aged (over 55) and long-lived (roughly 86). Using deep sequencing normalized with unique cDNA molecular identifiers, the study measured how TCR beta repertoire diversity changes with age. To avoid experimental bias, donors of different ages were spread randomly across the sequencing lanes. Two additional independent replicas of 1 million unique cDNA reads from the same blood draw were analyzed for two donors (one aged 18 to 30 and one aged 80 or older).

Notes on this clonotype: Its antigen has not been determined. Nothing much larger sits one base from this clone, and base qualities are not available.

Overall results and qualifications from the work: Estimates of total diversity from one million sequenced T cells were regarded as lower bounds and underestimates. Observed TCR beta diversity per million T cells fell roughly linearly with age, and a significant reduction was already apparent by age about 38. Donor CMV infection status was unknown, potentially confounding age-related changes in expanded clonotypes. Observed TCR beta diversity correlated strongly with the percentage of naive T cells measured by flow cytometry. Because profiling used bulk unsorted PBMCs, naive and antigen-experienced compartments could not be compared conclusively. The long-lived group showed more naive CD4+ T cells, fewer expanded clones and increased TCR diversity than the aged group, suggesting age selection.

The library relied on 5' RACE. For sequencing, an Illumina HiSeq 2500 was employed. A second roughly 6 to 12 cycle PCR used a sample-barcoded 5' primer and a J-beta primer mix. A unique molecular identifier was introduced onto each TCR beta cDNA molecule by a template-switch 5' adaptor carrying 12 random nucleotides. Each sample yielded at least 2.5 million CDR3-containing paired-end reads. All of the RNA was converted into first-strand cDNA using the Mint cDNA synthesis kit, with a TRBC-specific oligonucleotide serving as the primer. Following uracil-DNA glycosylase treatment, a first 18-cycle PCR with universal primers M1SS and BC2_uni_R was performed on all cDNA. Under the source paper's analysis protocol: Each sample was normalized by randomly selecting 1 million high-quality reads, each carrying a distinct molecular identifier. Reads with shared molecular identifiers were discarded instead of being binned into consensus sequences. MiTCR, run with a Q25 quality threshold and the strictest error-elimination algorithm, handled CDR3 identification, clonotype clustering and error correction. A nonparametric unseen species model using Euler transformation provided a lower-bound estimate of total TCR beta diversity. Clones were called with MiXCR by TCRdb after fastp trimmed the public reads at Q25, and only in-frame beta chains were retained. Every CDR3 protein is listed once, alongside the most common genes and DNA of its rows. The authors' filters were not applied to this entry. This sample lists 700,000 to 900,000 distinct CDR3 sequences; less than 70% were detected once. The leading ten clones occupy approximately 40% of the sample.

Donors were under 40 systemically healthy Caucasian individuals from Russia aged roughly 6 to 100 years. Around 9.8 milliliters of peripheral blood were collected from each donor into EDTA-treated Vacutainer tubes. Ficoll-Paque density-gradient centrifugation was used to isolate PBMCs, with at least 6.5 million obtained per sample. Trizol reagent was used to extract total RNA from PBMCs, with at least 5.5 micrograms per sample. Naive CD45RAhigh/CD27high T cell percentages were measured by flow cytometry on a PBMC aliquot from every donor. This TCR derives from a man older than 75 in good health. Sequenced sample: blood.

The sequenced DNA: TGTGCCAGCAGCGTGGCTAGCGGAGACAATGAGCAGTTCTTC. The encoded protein is CASSVASGDNEQFF. The chain uses TRBV9 and TRBJ2-1; 7 nucleotides in the junction match TRBD2. The junction shows trimming of 2 bases on V and 5 bases on J, and the gene matches do not reach 4 bases of it. The CDR3 runs 14 residues from the cysteine to the phenylalanine. Kept here is only the CDR3 DNA, which spans 42 bases and is read in frame from base 1. Via the germline V gene, CDR1 is SGDLS and CDR2 YYNGEE.